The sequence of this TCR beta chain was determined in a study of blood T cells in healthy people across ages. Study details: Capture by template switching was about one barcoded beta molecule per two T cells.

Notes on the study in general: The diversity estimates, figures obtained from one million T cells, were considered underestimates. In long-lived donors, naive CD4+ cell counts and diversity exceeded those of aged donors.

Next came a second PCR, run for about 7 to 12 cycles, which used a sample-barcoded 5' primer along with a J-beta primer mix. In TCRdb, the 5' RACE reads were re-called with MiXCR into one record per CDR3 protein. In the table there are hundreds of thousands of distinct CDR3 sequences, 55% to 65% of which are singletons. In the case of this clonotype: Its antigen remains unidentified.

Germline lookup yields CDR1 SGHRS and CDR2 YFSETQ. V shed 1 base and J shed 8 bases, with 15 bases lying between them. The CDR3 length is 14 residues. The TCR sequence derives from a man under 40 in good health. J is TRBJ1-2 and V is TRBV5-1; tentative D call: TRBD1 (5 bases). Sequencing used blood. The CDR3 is CASSLTGPTRGYTF. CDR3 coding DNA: TGCGCCAGCAGCTTGACAGGTCCCACCCGGGGCTACACCTTC.